What follows are 5 T cell receptor beta chains derived from one specimen sequenced in a study of blood T cell repertoires in COVID-19. This table comes from immunoSEQ multiplex PCR, and its TCRdb copy is limited to in-frame clones, with some not included. Here the sample spans 150,000 to 200,000 clones, over 75% being singletons. Sample: PBMCs or T cells enriched from blood (not recorded which). These receptors all stem from a woman between 45 and 60 years old who had recovered from COVID-19.

The J gene is TRBJ1-2, the V gene TRBV7-2, with a weak D call TRBD1 (5 bases). Germline CDR1 and CDR2: SGHTA and FQGNSA. This CDR3 region has 15 residues. The V end was cut by 1 base, the J end by 4 bases, with 13 bases between. The CDR3 nucleotides read TGTGCCAGCAGCTTAGAGGGGCAGGGCCTCTATGGCTACACCTTC. Its translation: CASSLEGQGLYGYTF.

This chain connects TRBV7-8 to TRBJ2-5, with 7 bases aligning to TRBD2. The trim removed 6 bases at V and 0 bases at J, leaving 7 bases unmatched. Germline V CDR1 and CDR2: SGHVS, FQNEAQ. There are 15 residues in the CDR3. The DNA of the CDR3 is TGTGCCAGCAGTTTTCGGGGGGAATACCAAGAGACCCAGTACTTC. Translating gives CASSFRGEYQETQYF.

The chain joins TRBV27 to TRBJ1-2; D not resolved. V dropped 5 bases and J dropped 4 bases, with 17 bases sitting between them. The length of the CDR3 is 15 residues. Germline V CDR1 and CDR2: MNHEY, SMNVEV (reference sequence). The CDR3 DNA reads as TGTGCCAGCAGTGCGACGGACGCTAGCGTCTATGGCTACACCTTC. Translating gives CASSATDASVYGYTF.

This rearrangement joins TRBV18 to TRBJ2-1; TRBD1 aligns across 8 bases. The CDR3 consists of 14 residues. V gave up 6 bases and J gave up 5 bases; unmatched junction bases: 6. The germline V gene has CDR1 KGHSH and CDR2 LQKENI. The CDR3 loop reads CASSRDRIDNEQFF. The CDR3 nucleotides read TGTGCCAGCTCTCGGGACAGGATAGACAATGAGCAGTTCTTC. The whole variable domain, filled in from reference TRBV18 and TRBJ2-1, reads NAGVMQNPRHLVRRRGQEARLRCSPMKGHSHVYWYRQLPEEGLKFMVYLQKENIIDESGMPKERFSAEFPKEGPSILRIQQVVRGDSAAYFCASSRDRIDNEQFFGPGTRLTVL.

The chain's CDR3 is CASSLQNYGYTF. The CDR3 bases are TGTGCCAGCAGCTTGCAGAACTATGGCTACACCTTC. J is TRBJ1-2 and V is TRBV7-8; no reliable D call. This CDR3 has 12 residues. CDR1 SGHVS and CDR2 FQNEAQ come from the germline V gene. V was clipped by 3 bases and J by 2 bases, with 4 bases between them.